Listed here are 14 T cell receptor beta chains from one sample, sequenced in a study of blood T cell repertoires in COVID-19. The repertoire was sequenced with immunoSEQ multiplex PCR; TCRdb's copy has only in-frame clones and lacks some. Here the sample spans about 370,000 clones, more than 80% being singletons. The specimen was peripheral blood. The source is a woman aged 25 to 39 with COVID-19, enrolled during active disease.

This clone has more than one count but fewer than ten. The rearrangement links TRBV28 to TRBJ2-3; 9 bases fit TRBD2. After removal of 2 bases from V and 2 bases from J, the junction contained 5 bases not matched to a gene. CDR3 length: 16 amino acids. Germline CDR1 is MDHEN and CDR2 is SYDVKM. The CDR3 reads CASSLAGTSNTDTQYF. The CDR3 nucleotides read TGTGCCAGCAGTTTAGCCGGGACTAGCAACACAGATACGCAGTATTTT.

J is TRBJ1-2 and V is TRBV15; D possibly corresponds to TRBD1 (5 bases). This CDR3 is 17 amino acids long. Per germline, CDR1 LNHNV and CDR2 YYDKDF (reference sequence). Trimming stripped 0 bases from V and 4 bases from J, with 18 bases between. CDR3 nucleotide sequence: TGTGCCACCAGCAGAGATCTCAGATTAGCCGGGGGCTATGGCTACACCTTC. It yields the protein CATSRDLRLAGGYGYTF.

V is TRBV25-1 and J is TRBJ1-2; TRBD1 is a possible D gene (5 bases). Germline CDR1 reads MGHDK; CDR2 reads SYGVNS. V was pared by 2 bases and J by 0 bases, with 16 bases between. There are 17 residues in the CDR3. The CDR3 spells CASSEAGGAYTNYGYTF. CDR3 sequence (DNA): TGTGCCAGCAGTGAAGCCGGGGGAGCTTATACTAACTATGGCTACACCTTC.

V is TRBV6-5 and J is TRBJ2-2; 12 nucleotides line up with TRBD2. V trimming: 7 bases; J trimming: 7 bases; junction bases outside the gene matches: 4. Per germline, CDR1 MNHEY and CDR2 SVGAGI. The length of the CDR3 is 14 residues. The CDR3 loop is CASTSGRAGGELFF. The CDR3, as DNA: TGTGCCAGCACTAGCGGGAGGGCTGGCGGGGAGCTGTTTTTT.

V usage is TRBV23-1 and J usage is TRBJ1-5; D is perhaps TRBD1 (6 bases). TRBV23-1 is an ORF, and what it does is uncertain. The CDR3 is made up of 15 amino acids. V was shortened by 4 bases and J by 3 bases, with 13 bases between the two germline ends. CDR3 sequence: CASSRPGQINQPQHF. The DNA for the CDR3 is TGCGCCAGCAGTCGACCTGGACAGATCAATCAGCCCCAGCATTTT.

This clone was seen a single time. V usage is TRBV28 and J usage is TRBJ1-1; TRBD1 matches 10 bases. J lost 0 bases, V lost 6 bases, and 13 bases had no gene match. Germline V gene sequence: CDR1 MDHEN, CDR2 SYDVKM. The CDR3 has 18 residues. DNA for the CDR3: TGTGCCAGCAGCCCACCCGGACAGGGGGTTCCCATGAACACTGAAGCTTTCTTT. Residues: CASSPPGQGVPMNTEAFF. Supplemented by reference TRBV28 and TRBJ1-1, the full variable domain reads DVKVTQSSRYLVKRTGEKVFLECVQDMDHENMFWYRQDPGLGLRLIYFSYDVKMKEKGDIPEGYSVSREKKERFSLILESASTNQTSMYLCASSPPGQGVPMNTEAFFGQGTRLTVV.

The rearrangement uses TRBV6-5 and TRBJ2-3; 12 bases map to TRBD2. Germline CDR1 reads MNHEY; CDR2 reads SVGAGI. The CDR3 runs to 15 residues. Trimming took 2 bases from V and 6 from J; bases not matched to a gene: 3. The CDR3 region is CASSYRLAGVDTQYF. CDR3 DNA: TGTGCCAGCAGTTACCGACTAGCGGGGGTCGATACGCAGTATTTT.

The chain recombines TRBV28 with TRBJ2-7; 7 positions agree with TRBD2. V trimming: 7 bases; J trimming: 3 bases; junction bases outside the gene matches: 9. CDR3 length: 14 amino acids. Germline V gives CDR1 MDHEN, CDR2 SYDVKM. The CDR3 spells CASTLGGVGYEQYF. DNA for the CDR3: TGTGCCAGCACCTTGGGGGGGGTTGGCTACGAGCAGTACTTC.

This chain uses TRBV2 with TRBJ1-5; 10 bases align to TRBD1. CDR1 and CDR2 (germline): SNHLY, FYNNEI. The CDR3 extends over 12 amino acids. V shed 7 bases, J shed 7 bases, and the junction held 1 base outside the gene matches. CDR3 DNA sequence: TGTGCCAGCACGACAGGGGGCCAGCCCCAGCATTTT. The encoded protein is CASTTGGQPQHF.

The chain is built from TRBV5-6 and TRBJ1-1; no clear D. The CDR3 consists of 17 residues. The V gene lost 0 bases and the J gene lost 0 bases, with 15 bases spanning the gap. Germline assignment: CDR1 SGHDT and CDR2 YYEEEE. In DNA form, the CDR3 reads TGTGCCAGCAGCTTGGGCACGGGGTGGAGAATGAACACTGAAGCTTTCTTT. The encoded protein is CASSLGTGWRMNTEAFF. The full variable domain, rest sourced from reference TRBV5-6 and TRBJ1-1, is DAGVTQSPTHLIKTRGQQVTLRCSPKSGHDTVSWYQQALGQGPQFIFQYYEEEERQRGNFPDRFSGHQFPNYSSELNVNALLLGDSALYLCASSLGTGWRMNTEAFFGQGTRLTVV.

DNA for the CDR3: TGTGCCAGCAGCCCAGACCGGGATGGCTACACCTTC. Encoded protein: CASSPDRDGYTF. The gene calls are TRBV11-2 and TRBJ1-2; D gene ambiguous. The V end was cut by 5 bases, the J end by 6 bases, with 10 bases between. Germline CDR1 reads SGHAT; CDR2 reads FQNNGV. This CDR3 comprises 12 residues.

J is TRBJ2-7 and V is TRBV6-1; 10 nucleotides match TRBD2. Trimming cost V 2 bases and J 2 bases; bases outside gene matches: 3. The germline V gene encodes CDR1 MNHNS and CDR2 SASEGT. There are 15 residues in the CDR3. The CDR3: CASSERLAGAYEQYV. CDR3 nucleotides: TGTGCCAGCAGTGAAAGACTAGCGGGTGCCTACGAGCAGTACGTC.

The V gene is TRBV2, the J gene TRBJ1-2; 10 bases map to TRBD1. Germline V lookup: CDR1 SNHLY, CDR2 FYNNEI. Trimming removed 7 bases from V and 6 bases from J; junction bases left unmatched: 8. The CDR3 loop spans 14 amino acids. The CDR3 here is CASILGTGENGYTF. CDR3 sequence (DNA): TGTGCCAGCATACTCGGGACAGGGGAAAATGGCTACACCTTC. Looking up the rest from reference TRBV2 and TRBJ1-2 gives the full variable domain: EPEVTQTPSHQVTQMGQEVILRCVPISNHLYFYWYRQILGQKVEFLVSFYNNEISEKSEIFDDQFSVERPDGSNFTLKIRSTKLEDSAMYFCASILGTGENGYTFGSGTRLTVV.

This chain connects TRBV5-1 to TRBJ1-1; 7 positions match TRBD1. CDR1 is SGHRS, CDR2 YFSETQ, per germline. V was clipped by 2 bases and J by 4 bases; unmatched bases: 20. CDR3 length: 19 residues. The CDR3 is CASSFELGRRGRFGTEAFF. CDR3 DNA: TGCGCCAGCAGCTTCGAATTGGGGAGAAGGGGGCGTTTCGGCACTGAAGCTTTCTTT.